This T cell receptor beta chain derives from a study of T cells in Graves' hyperthyroidism and ophthalmopathy. Looking at the study overall: Peripheral blood sampling occurred at initial diagnosis, before any treatment. Overall study results and limits: Most expanded thyroid clonotypes above 0.001 also appeared in blood.

Active moderate-to-severe ophthalmopathy, Clinical Activity Score at least 3, NOSPECS at least 4, under 3 months' duration. It was uncontrolled infection, other autoimmune disease, pregnancy or lactation that excluded patients. With respect to this clonotype: The antigen remains undetermined. This may come from a read error, since a much larger clone is one base off.

The TCR beta CDR3 regions underwent amplification using RNA transcripts as the source. In the first-round RT-PCR of the TCR CDR3, the HTBI primer set was used. TCRdb itself ran the multiplex PCR reads through MiXCR, one entry per CDR3 protein. The table shows around 600,000 distinct CDR3 sequences, with approximately 15% occurring only once. This TCR was recovered from a middle-aged woman with Graves' ophthalmopathy. The material sequenced was blood.

Here the CDR3 DNA reads TGTGCCAGCAGCTTCGGGCAGGCAGAGACCCAGCACTTC. It is translated as CASSFGQAETQHF. V usage is TRBV7-2 and J usage is TRBJ2-5; the D is unclear. CDR3 length: 13 amino acids. CDR1 is SGHTA and CDR2 is FQGNSA in the germline V gene.